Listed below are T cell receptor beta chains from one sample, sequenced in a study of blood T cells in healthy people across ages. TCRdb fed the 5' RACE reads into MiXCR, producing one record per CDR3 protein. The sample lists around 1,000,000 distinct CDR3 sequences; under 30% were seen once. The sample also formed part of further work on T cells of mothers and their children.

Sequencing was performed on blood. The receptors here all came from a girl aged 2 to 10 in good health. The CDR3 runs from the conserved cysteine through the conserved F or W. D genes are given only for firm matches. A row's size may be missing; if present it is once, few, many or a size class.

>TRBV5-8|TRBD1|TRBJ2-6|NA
CASSLSFGTGVGANVLTF
TGTGCCAGCAGCTTGAGCTTCGGGACAGGGGTTGGGGCCAACGTCCTGACTTTC
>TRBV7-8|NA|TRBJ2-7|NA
CASSLGPDGYEQYF
TGTGCCAGCAGCTTAGGGCCGGACGGCTACGAGCAGTACTTC
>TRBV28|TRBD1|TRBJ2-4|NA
CASSLLGQGIAKNIQYF
TGTGCCAGCAGTTTACTGGGACAGGGGATCGCCAAAAACATTCAGTACTTC
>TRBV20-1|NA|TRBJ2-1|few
CSAREGFRNEQFF
TGCAGTGCTAGAGAAGGATTTAGGAATGAGCAGTTCTTC
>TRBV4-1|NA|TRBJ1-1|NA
CASSLAPLTAQAFF
TGCGCCAGCAGCCTTGCCCCCTTGACAGCCCAAGCTTTCTTT
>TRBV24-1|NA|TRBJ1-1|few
CAVGPRGRNTEAFF
TGTGCGGTTGGGCCTCGGGGGCGGAACACTGAAGCTTTCTTT
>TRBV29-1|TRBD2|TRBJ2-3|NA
CSVVGEGTKDTQYF
TGCAGCGTTGTAGGGGAGGGTACCAAAGATACGCAGTATTTT
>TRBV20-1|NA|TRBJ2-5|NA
CSAQHQETQYF
TGCAGTGCTCAACACCAAGAGACCCAGTACTTC
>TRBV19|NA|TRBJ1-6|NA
CASSIDRGPTPLHF
TGTGCCAGTAGTATCGATAGGGGTCCTACACCCCTCCACTTT
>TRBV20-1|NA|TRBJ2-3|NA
CSASDLLRDTQYF
TGCAGTGCTAGCGACCTGTTAAGAGATACGCAGTATTTT
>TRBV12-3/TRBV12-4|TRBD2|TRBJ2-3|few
CASSFLGGGKDTQYF
TGTGCCAGCAGTTTCCTCGGCGGGGGTAAAGATACGCAGTATTTT
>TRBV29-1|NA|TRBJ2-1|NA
CSVGGTFSYNEQFF
TGCAGCGTTGGAGGAACATTCTCCTACAATGAGCAGTTCTTC
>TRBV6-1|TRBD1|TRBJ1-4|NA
CASRTGASNEKLFF
TGTGCCAGCAGGACAGGGGCGTCTAATGAAAAACTGTTTTTT
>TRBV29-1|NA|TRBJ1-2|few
CSAASGEDYGYTF
TGCAGCGCCGCTTCCGGGGAGGACTATGGCTACACCTTC
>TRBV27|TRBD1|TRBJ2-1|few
CASSSTQGATYNEQFF
TGTGCCAGCAGTTCGACACAGGGGGCAACGTACAATGAGCAGTTCTTC
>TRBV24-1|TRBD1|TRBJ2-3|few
CATSVSTGGRDTQYF
TGTGCCACCAGTGTCTCAACAGGGGGCAGGGATACGCAGTATTTT
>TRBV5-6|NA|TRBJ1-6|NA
CASSFGKSSGYNSPLHF
TGTGCCAGCAGCTTCGGAAAATCTTCGGGCTATAATTCACCCCTCCACTTT
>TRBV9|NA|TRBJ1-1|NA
CASSDYGGPNTEAFF
TGTGCCAGCAGCGACTACGGGGGTCCCAACACTGAAGCTTTCTTT
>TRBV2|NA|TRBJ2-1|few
CASKLATGAGGEQFF
TGTGCCAGCAAACTAGCGACAGGCGCCGGAGGTGAGCAGTTCTTC
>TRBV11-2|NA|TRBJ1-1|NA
CASSRTYLNTEAFF
TGTGCCAGCTCGCGGACTTACTTAAACACTGAAGCTTTCTTT
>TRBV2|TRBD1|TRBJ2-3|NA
CASSAGQGNRDTQYF
TGTGCCAGCAGTGCGGGACAGGGTAATCGGGATACGCAGTATTTT
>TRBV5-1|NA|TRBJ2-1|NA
CASSSRTGEQFF
TGCGCCAGCAGCTCCCGAACGGGTGAGCAGTTCTTC
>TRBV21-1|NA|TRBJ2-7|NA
CASSKSRGGPYEQYF
TGTGCCAGCAGCAAATCCCGCGGGGGACCGTACGAGCAGTACTTC
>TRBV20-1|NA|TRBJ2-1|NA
CSGTTSYNEQFF
TGCAGTGGGACGACTTCTTACAATGAGCAGTTCTTC
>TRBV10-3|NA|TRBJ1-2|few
CAISVEGTEGGYTF
TGTGCCATCAGTGTAGAAGGGACGGAGGGTGGCTACACCTTC